This TCR beta chain was found in a study of OX40 agonist ivuxolimab in advanced cancers. The ends were cut back, 4 bases at V and 3 bases at J, with 9 bases in the middle. Per germline, CDR1 SGHTS and CDR2 YDEGEE. The CDR3 totals 13 residues. Profiled with immunoSEQ multiplex PCR; TCRdb holds only in-frame clones, not every one. The sample carries about 80,000 clones, approximately 84% recorded once. The clonotype originates from an adult with an advanced solid tumor such as melanoma, head and neck, liver or kidney cancer. The sample here was CD4+ or CD8+ T cells sorted from blood, taken in a trial of the OX40 agonist ivuxolimab. This chain uses TRBV5-8 with TRBJ2-3; no clear D gene. The CDR3, as DNA: TGTGCCAGCAGCCCCGTACTTACAGATACGCAGTATTTT. This encodes CASSPVLTDTQYF.